This T cell receptor beta chain is drawn from a study of blood T cell repertoires in COVID-19. Study overall: Collection of acute and convalescent COVID-19 samples took place in the United States, Italy and Spain. Nucleic acid was either cDNA or gDNA, and it came from T cells, B-cell-depleted T cells, or PBMCs.

Enrollment of patients from Seattle took place during active infection, with longitudinal follow-up. This clone was recorded a few times. The CDR3 has 15 amino acids. V dropped 2 bases and J dropped 0 bases, with 10 bases sitting between them. Germline CDR1 and CDR2: MNHEY and SMNVEV (reference sequence). In the original analysis: From reference gene primer amplification, estimates of nucleated cell counts were derived. Assay: immunoSEQ multiplex PCR; the TCRdb copy retains only in-frame clones and omits some. Clone size and the V and J calls come from that table; the DNA yielded D and trimming. The top ten clones hold roughly 7.4% of a sample with some 500,000 clones, 85% to 90% of them seen once.

Input material: peripheral blood. This sequence joins TRBV27 and TRBJ1-1; TRBD1 is a possible D gene (5 bases). The clonotype was recovered from a woman between 50 and 59 years old with COVID-19, enrolled during active disease. The DNA of the CDR3 is TGTGCCAGCAGTTTAGCAGGGAGGATGAACACTGAAGCTTTCTTT. Its translation is CASSLAGRMNTEAFF.